This T cell receptor beta chain was sequenced for a study of T cell repertoires in cytomegalovirus infection. Study in general: Indicated by public TCR beta signatures were CMV infection and matching HLA type.

The V gene's germline CDR1 is SGHTA and CDR2 FQGNSA. V was pared by 1 base and J by 5 bases, with 7 bases between. CDR3 length: 13 residues. This clonotype was seen ten or more times. TCRdb called the reads again in MiXCR, with one record for every CDR3 protein. The repertoire includes roughly 280,000 distinct CDR3 sequences, around 8.7% of them detected once, and about 16% sits in the top ten. The origin of this receptor is a human donor in good health (CMV status not recorded). Some clones in this sample may be carry-over from other donors' samples. The chain combines TRBV7-2 with TRBJ2-3; D is perhaps TRBD2 (5 bases). Sequences were obtained from PBMCs. Here the CDR3 reads CASSLGGQDTQYF. DNA of the CDR3: TGTGCCAGCAGCTTAGGAGGGCAAGATACGCAGTATTTT.